The T cell receptor (beta chain) under discussion was sequenced for a study of cytomegalovirus exposure and HLA in healthy donors. Study-level findings and limits: It was 150 or so TCR beta chains that were listed as cytomegalovirus-associated.

PCR used 60 Vbeta primers and 13 Jbeta primers. The protocol was immunoSEQ multiplex PCR, while the TCRdb copy is restricted to in-frame clones and leaves out a portion. The data contain just over 150,000 clones, approximately 79% of them singletons. This CDR3 has 16 residues. V shed 0 bases and J shed 2 bases, with 13 bases lying between them. In germline, CDR1 is SEHNR, CDR2 FQNEAQ (reference sequence). As concerns this clone: The antigen is unknown.

This sequence joins TRBV7-9 and TRBJ1-2, with D tentatively TRBD1 (5 bases). The sequenced sample was PBMCs. This clonotype was sampled from a man between 40 and 49 years old in good health and CMV-seropositive. The CDR3 coding sequence is TGTGCCAGCAGCTTAGCGTTGGCAGGGAAAAACTATGGCTACACCTTC. Protein sequence: CASSLALAGKNYGYTF.